This T cell receptor beta chain appears in the sequencing data of a study of blood T cell repertoires in COVID-19. Background on the study: T cells, B-cell-depleted T cells, or PBMCs provided the cDNA or gDNA that served as material.

The V end was cut by 4 bases, the J end by 1 base, with 10 bases between. The CDR3 spans 14 residues. Germline V gene data show CDR1 as LGHDT and CDR2 as YNNKEL (reference sequence). This clone was detected only once. As handled by the study authors: Amplification of reference gene primers provided the estimated nucleated cell counts. Here immunoSEQ multiplex PCR was the method, and the copy in TCRdb shows in-frame clones only, minus some. The V and J calls and the clone size are those of that table, but D and trimming were determined from the DNA. The sample lists 95,000 to 150,000 clones, about nine tenths seen once, with roughly 29% in the top ten.

The material sequenced was peripheral blood. This rearrangement joins TRBV3-1 (or the pseudogene TRBV3-2) to TRBJ2-5, with a weak D call TRBD2 (6 bases). This TCR was recovered from a woman between 65 and 79 years old with acute or convalescent COVID-19. Written as DNA, the CDR3 is TGTGCCAGCAGCCTGGAGGGAGTCCAAGAGACCCAGTACTTC. This sequence encodes CASSLEGVQETQYF.